This TCR beta chain comes out of a study of a mutant IDH1 vaccine in newly diagnosed glioma (TCRdb year 2021). General notes on the study: Of the 32 patients who were treated, about 62% were male and about 40% were female, and the mean age was about 40 years. For exploratory analyses, longitudinal TCRB deep sequencing was carried out in 25 treated patients wherever samples were available. Prior to enrollment, patients had been given standard therapy consisting of radiotherapy alone, temozolomide alone, or radiochemotherapy with temozolomide, with the combination given to most patients. Six visits were used for peripheral blood collection: V03 (baseline), V05, V07, V10, V12 and V13. Points the paper makes about the study in general: Immune responses induced by the vaccine were seen in around 93% of patients across multiple MHC alleles. Pseudoprogression appeared unrelated to alterations in the top peripheral T cell clonotypes detected by TCRB sequencing. The authors stated that sample limitations prevented analyses of patient blood samples from being reproduced. Selection of PBMC samples for TCRB deep sequencing was based on availability.

Libraries were built with the immunoSEQ multiplex PCR assay. Rearranged TCR beta chain sequences were amplified with the hsTCRB Kit following the manufacturer's protocol. An Illumina MiSeq was used to sequence the TCRB libraries. Per the authors' processing: The proprietary platform of the kit vendor was used for demultiplexing, trimming and gene mapping. As stored in TCRdb, this immuneACCESS dataset retains in-frame rearrangements with V and J assigned. A fraction of the clones does not appear; measured against another copy, unresolved V genes explain less than half of the discrepancy, and the remainder lacks a known reason. V and J calls and clone size are those listed in that table; D and trimming were worked out from the DNA. Within this sample are roughly 34,000 clones, with 65% to 80% of them counted one time only. The biggest ten clones account for roughly 9% of the sample. Comments on this clone: No antigen is known for it. There are no base qualities to consult, and no much larger clone falls within one base.

The sample's time point, from its label and the paper: baseline, week 1 (first vaccination visit). The sample's treatment or condition, from its label and the paper: pre-vaccination baseline after standard-of-care therapy. The donors had newly diagnosed IDH1-mutant astrocytomas of WHO grade 3 or 4 that showed loss of nuclear ATRX. The samples were drawn from NOA16, a multicentre, single-arm, open-label phase I trial in Germany that tested a mutant IDH1 peptide vaccine in humans for the first time. Blood drawn at visit V03 was used as the baseline sample for immunogenicity testing. The DNeasy Blood and Tissue Kit was used to extract genomic DNA from EDTA blood for TCRB sequencing. Counted from cysteine to phenylalanine, this CDR3 has 15 amino acids. CDR3 DNA is the only sequence kept; it has 45 bases, read in frame from the first base. The V end loses 7 bases and the J end loses 3 bases, and a stretch of 15 bases separates them. Looking up the germline V gene yields CDR1 MNHNS and CDR2 SASEGT.

The starting material was peripheral blood mononuclear cells (PBMCs), obtained from a glioma patient treated with radiotherapy, temozolomide or both. The TCR originated in a man over 45 with glioma. Some clones in this sample may be carry-over from other donors' samples. The sequence is built from TRBV6-1 and TRBJ1-4; confidence is insufficient to name the D gene. The CDR3 sequence is CASTQGLTSNEKLFF. The DNA sequence is TGTGCCAGCACCCAAGGGTTAACGTCTAATGAAAAACTGTTTTTT.